This T cell receptor beta chain originates from a study of cytomegalovirus exposure and HLA in healthy donors (dated by TCRdb to about 2017). Background on the whole study: An earlier analysis of approximately 640 of the donors reported roughly 270 Gb of sequence data and 100 million to 140 million unique TCR beta sequences from 150 million to 200 million T cells. Roughly 300 gigabases of sequencing data and about 92 million unique TCR sequences made up an early release that covered roughly 670 HLA-typed donors. The genetic ancestry cluster associated with self-reported Caucasian donors included 81% of the 300 to 450 genotyped donors. The study aimed to test whether signatures of past pathogen exposure could be identified by cataloging public T cell receptors. The T cell repertoires of some 700 subjects were profiled by immunosequencing and related to cytomegalovirus serostatus. Besides the first cohort of some 670 subjects, a separate validation cohort made up of 90 to 150 different subjects was used. The study combined high-throughput TCR immunosequencing, statistical association of individual TCRs with disease status, and machine learning to predict cytomegalovirus infection status. To study patterns of TCR occurrence, a later analysis re-analyzed previously published TCR beta repertoires from under 750 donors and added high-resolution HLA genotyping. In the later analysis, no new phenotypic data were used to find candidate immune exposures; instead, reliance was placed on TCR beta sequences and their occurrence across donors. An earlier analysis of 587 of the donors used high-throughput TCR beta sequencing to judge whether each TCR beta V gene segment behaved as functional or pseudogenic. Alongside the repertoire data, information on donor age, sex, ethnicity and CMV serostatus was compiled. A later genetic analysis took genome-wide SNP genotypes for 398 of the 666 donors and used that subset as a discovery cohort. Every discovery cohort repertoire had been produced on one sequencing platform. HLA typing included class I and class II loci at four-digit resolution. Typing coverage varied by locus: roughly 629-640 donors for A, B, C, DRB1 and DQB1; roughly 500 for DQA1; over 600 for DPA1; more than 450 for DPB1. Roughly 5 DR-DQ haplotypes were handled as single units for association and clustering, since linkage in the cohort was strong. Among around 400 genotyped donors of the cohort, an average of approximately 200,000 unique TCR beta nucleotide sequences was sequenced per donor, of which about 18% were non-productive. Beyond this particular receptor, the publication reports: Most CMV-associated TCR beta chains appeared to be HLA-restricted in a later analysis, and the HLA associations seemed to be driven largely by CMV exposure. The earlier analysis of approximately 590 of the donors excluded approximately 17 rarely observed V segments, including chromosome 9 orphons, because counts were too low. Because some donors lacked HLA typing at each locus, the association tests relied only on the typed subset. Compared with the roughly 670-donor mean, donors in an Asian-associated ancestry cluster had fewer N-insertions in productive TCRs, according to a later genetic analysis. While some public TCRs were present in many individuals, most TCR sequences turned up only very rarely across donors. This cohort had only TCR beta chains sequenced, and the lack of alpha or paired-chain data limited which features could be detected. In both the original and validation cohorts, the classifier was reported to diagnose cytomegalovirus status with high specificity and sensitivity. In a later analysis, several top co-occurrence clusters were reported to appear linked to parvovirus B19, influenza, CMV and Epstein-Barr virus. In a later genetic analysis, a missense DCLRE1C variant was associated with V-gene and J-gene trimming of TCR beta chains, and the association was replicated in an independent cohort. A total of fewer than 200 TCR beta chains were listed by the study as associated with cytomegalovirus. Some IMGT-functional V segments, including TRBV6-2 and TRBV6-3, could not be distinguished by the 87-base-pair reads and were therefore excluded. An earlier analysis of some 560 of the donors showed that most TCR beta V segments appeared in productive rearrangements either about 87% or about 30% of the time, which broadly matched IMGT annotations. A further reported finding was that TCR beta sequences accurately predicted the HLA-A and HLA-B alleles for most subjects in the first cohort. When HLA alleles, especially DR and DQ, strongly co-occurred, attributing TCR associations to individual alleles was difficult. Linkage disequilibrium might explain the correlated functional status among segregating V segments, but an unknown experimental factor could not be excluded. For the cohort, immune exposure information was limited to CMV serostatus. A cluster of highly shared sequence variants was judged likely to represent a technical artifact of the sequencing pipeline. A later analysis found that HLA-associated TCR beta chains were more clonally expanded and had lower generation probabilities than equally common non-associated chains. The authors suggested that the approach could potentially be generalized to other disease states and immunological phenotypes. Sequencing depth was assumed to be roughly uniform across donors in the presence/absence analyses, though that assumption may not hold. In vitro tests confirmed that a few of the cytomegalovirus-associated TCR beta chains recognize cytomegalovirus antigens. In a later analysis, TCR association rates were found to vary across HLA loci, with the most associated TCRs seen for DRB1 alleles and the fewest for HLA-C alleles. A later analysis associated 16,951 TCR beta sequences with specific HLA alleles at a false discovery rate of 0.05.

The library was obtained by the immunoSEQ multiplex PCR assay. A mixture of 60 forward primers for TCR Vbeta segments and 13 reverse primers for TCR Jbeta segments was used in the multiplex PCR. The CDR3 region of rearranged TCR beta genes was amplified from genomic DNA by a multiplex PCR assay. Amplified TCR beta libraries were sequenced as 87-base-pair reads on the Illumina HiSeq System. The study's processing was this. A later analysis counted about 80 million unique TCR beta chains across the 670 or so repertoires, and roughly 10 million of these chains were shared by at least two donors. To remove PCR and sequencing errors, raw reads were error-corrected and collapsed into unique sequences using a nearest-neighbor algorithm that merged closely related sequences. CDR3 sequences were aligned to IMGT reference sequences to assign V, D and J gene segments. For a sequence to be retained, a match of at least six nucleotides to both a V gene segment and a J gene segment was required. Rearrangements were called productive when the CDR3 lacked stop codons and stayed in frame with V and J; all others were non-productive. CDR3 was defined by IMGT convention, running from the second conserved V-encoded cysteine to the conserved J-encoded phenylalanine. The earlier analysis of about 610 of the donors excluded sequences that lacked an unambiguous match to a single V gene segment. An earlier analysis of fewer than 650 of the donors classified V segments as functional when productive rearrangements were above 56.7% and as segregating when the standard deviation between donors was above 5%. A statistical classification framework was built for diagnosing cytomegalovirus status from the catalog of TCR beta chain sequences. V and J gene assignment, in a later analysis, came from comparing TCR nucleotide sequences with IMGT/GENE-DB human TR gene sequences. A later analysis assigned CDR3 sequences and most-parsimonious VDJ recombination scenarios with the TCRdist pipeline. In a later analysis, each TCR beta chain was defined by its CDR3 amino acid sequence together with its V-gene family, and reads lacking a unique V-gene family were excluded. In a later analysis, nearly 600 highly shared, low-generation-probability nucleotide sequences were removed to address suspected cross-contamination and a sequencing artifact. A later analysis calculated a clonal expansion index for each public chain from normalized within-repertoire ranks of inferred template counts. A later analysis computed generation probabilities with a VDJ recombination model fitted to out-of-frame rearrangements, and checked the results against IGoR. Hypergeometric tests were used in a later analysis to score TCR-TCR, TCR-HLA and TCR-CMV co-occurrence, with a repertoire-size bias correction applied to the TCR pairs. To estimate false discovery rates, a later analysis permuted the HLA or CMV assignments 20 times. In a later analysis, co-occurring TCRs were grouped with DBSCAN, and TCRdist sequence similarity was added when clustering was performed within HLA-allele-positive subsets. Co-occurrence clustering excluded repertoires with fewer than 30,000 or more than 120,000 public chains, plus five with anomalous nucleotide sharing. The clones in this table, taken by TCRdb from immuneACCESS, are in-frame only. Not every clone is retained; where verified, under half of the shortfall comes from an unresolved V gene, and the cause of the rest is unknown. D and trimming come from the DNA, and the V and J calls and clone size come from that table. This sample has fewer than 250,000 clones in its table, and around 77% of those were observed once. The top ten clones comprise 1.5% to 2% of the sample.

In total, 630 or so healthy bone marrow donors made up the cohort. Cohort members were all nominally healthy when sampled, although unrecorded immune exposures were likely present. The donor was CMV seronegative and was included in the group of 352 seronegative cohort members. Each donor provided a peripheral blood sample, and peripheral blood mononuclear cells were used for TCR beta sequencing. Genomic DNA was extracted from the blood cell samples with the Qiagen DNeasy Blood Extraction Kit. Measured from the cysteine to the phenylalanine, the CDR3 is 13 residues long. The retained sequence is limited to the CDR3, 39 bases, with the frame set at the first base. V trim: 4 bases; J trim: 6 bases; unmatched bases: 5. From the germline V gene, CDR1 is ENHRY and CDR2 is SYGVKD. To note about this clone: It lacks a known antigen. Qualities for individual bases were not recorded, and no much larger clone is one base off.

This sequence uses TRBV10-3 and TRBJ2-7; TRBD1 matches 8 bases in the middle. The clonotype originates from a woman under 30 in good health and CMV-seronegative. The sample comprised PBMCs. The nucleotide sequence reads as follows: TGTGCCATCAGTGGACAGGGGAGGTTCGAGCAGTACTTC. This sequence encodes CAISGQGRFEQYF.